This is a list of T cell receptor beta chains from one sample in a study of OX40 agonist ivuxolimab in advanced cancers. This table comes from immunoSEQ multiplex PCR, and its TCRdb copy is limited to in-frame clones, with some not included. The table records roughly 65,000 clones, about 85% of them present only once. The sequences come from CD4+ or CD8+ T cells sorted from blood, collected in a trial of the OX40 agonist ivuxolimab. Receptors originate from an adult with an advanced solid tumor such as melanoma, head and neck, liver or kidney cancer. CDR3s include the opening cysteine and the closing phenylalanine or tryptophan. The size entry is marked missing in some rows and otherwise reads once, few, many or a size class.

TRBV11-2 NA CASSLSGWQWRADTQYF
TRBV7-2 NA CASSSQETQYF
TRBV2 NA CASRPWTSGNEQFF
TRBV6-5 NA CASRDGLADYEQYF
TRBV5-1 NA CASRQAGEGELFF
TRBV2 once CASSDEGVGSLAEQYF
TRBV11-3 NA CASSLGRAGEQYF
TRBV5-4 once CASSQGQENEQYF
TRBV5-4 NA CASSLAEDEQYF
TRBV10-1 once CASSESTESTVTQYF
TRBV23-1 NA CASIAGGNYEQYF
TRBV6-4 NA CASRSPSGEQFF
TRBV28 NA CASSSVQGALTEAFF
TRBV18 NA CASSPSPRTGKGEKLFF
TRBV5-4 once CASSSYNEQFF
TRBV19 NA CASSDPLLDRTYGYTF
TRBV7-8 NA CASSLMGDIPQYTQYF